This is a list of T cell receptor beta chains from one sample in a study of cytomegalovirus exposure and HLA in healthy donors. Repertoires were generated with immunoSEQ multiplex PCR, while TCRdb's copy carries only in-frame clones and drops some. The sample shows about 240,000 clones, 70% to 90% of them seen only once. The source material was PBMCs. These receptors were taken from a woman aged 30 to 39 in good health and CMV-seropositive. Each CDR3 is given with its conserved first and last residue. Each record gives: D gene, clone size, J gene, V gene, CDR3 DNA, CDR3 protein. The D gene is left open where the match is weak. Only some rows state a clone size, as once, few, many or a class for expanded clones.

D gene: TRBD2
clone size: .
J gene: TRBJ2-1
V gene: TRBV12-5
CDR3 DNA: TGTGCTAGTGGTTTGGCTCCGGGACTAGCGGGTTTCAATGAGCAGTTCTTC
CDR3 protein: CASGLAPGLAGFNEQFF

D gene: TRBD2
clone size: once
J gene: TRBJ2-7
V gene: TRBV7-8
CDR3 DNA: TGTGCCAGCAGCTTAGTGACTAGCGGAACCTACGAGCAGTACTTC
CDR3 protein: CASSLVTSGTYEQYF

D gene: TRBD1
clone size: .
J gene: TRBJ1-1
V gene: TRBV5-1
CDR3 DNA: TGCGCCAGCAGCCTTGGACAGGGGGCGCGGGGAACTGAAGCTTTCTTT
CDR3 protein: CASSLGQGARGTEAFF

D gene: TRBD2
clone size: .
J gene: TRBJ2-2
V gene: TRBV10-3
CDR3 DNA: TGTGCCATCAGTGAGTTCGACTCGGCGGGGGTGAACACCGGGGAGCTGTTTTTT
CDR3 protein: CAISEFDSAGVNTGELFF

D gene: .
clone size: .
J gene: TRBJ2-7
V gene: TRBV2
CDR3 DNA: TGTGCCAGCAGGGGGCAGGGGCCCTACGAGCAGTACTTC
CDR3 protein: CASRGQGPYEQYF

D gene: TRBD2
clone size: .
J gene: TRBJ2-1
V gene: TRBV19
CDR3 DNA: TGTGCCAGTAGTATTGAAGGACTAGCGGGAGGTACCCCTCAGTTCTTC
CDR3 protein: CASSIEGLAGGTPQFF

D gene: .
clone size: .
J gene: TRBJ2-7
V gene: TRBV7-9
CDR3 DNA: TGTGCCAGCAGCTTACTCTCCGCGCACGAGCAGTACTTC
CDR3 protein: CASSLLSAHEQYF

D gene: TRBD1
clone size: .
J gene: TRBJ2-5
V gene: TRBV28
CDR3 DNA: TGTGCCAGCAGCCCCCGACAGGGCCAAGAGACCCAGTACTTC
CDR3 protein: CASSPRQGQETQYF

D gene: .
clone size: .
J gene: TRBJ2-5
V gene: TRBV5-1
CDR3 DNA: TGCGCCAGCAGCTTGGCCCGCCAGGGCACGTACCAAGAGACCCAGTACTTC
CDR3 protein: CASSLARQGTYQETQYF

D gene: .
clone size: .
J gene: TRBJ1-4
V gene: TRBV14
CDR3 DNA: TGTGCCAGCAGCCCCCGGACACCGAATGAAAAACTGTTTTTT
CDR3 protein: CASSPRTPNEKLFF

D gene: TRBD1
clone size: .
J gene: TRBJ1-2
V gene: TRBV11-3
CDR3 DNA: TGTGCCAGCGCCGTACAGGGGAGCTATGGCTACACCTTC
CDR3 protein: CASAVQGSYGYTF

D gene: TRBD1
clone size: once
J gene: TRBJ1-5
V gene: TRBV19
CDR3 DNA: TGTGCCAGTGGACAGGGGGTAGGCAATCAGCCCCAGCATTTT
CDR3 protein: CASGQGVGNQPQHF

D gene: TRBD1
clone size: .
J gene: TRBJ1-2
V gene: TRBV10-3
CDR3 DNA: TGTGCCATCAGTGAGGCCGGGACAGGGGGTAACTATGGCTACACCTTC
CDR3 protein: CAISEAGTGGNYGYTF

D gene: .
clone size: .
J gene: TRBJ2-1
V gene: TRBV21-1
CDR3 DNA: TGTGCCAGCCGTAGAGTGACACTAGCGGGCCGAAGGTTCTTC
CDR3 protein: CASRRVTLAGRRFF

D gene: .
clone size: .
J gene: TRBJ2-7
V gene: TRBV20-1
CDR3 DNA: TGCAGTCCCAGCGGACCCTACGAGCAGTACTTC
CDR3 protein: CSPSGPYEQYF

D gene: .
clone size: .
J gene: TRBJ2-2
V gene: TRBV5-6
CDR3 DNA: TGTGCCAGCAGCTTTGCTAGCAGGAACACCGGGGAGCTGTTTTTT
CDR3 protein: CASSFASRNTGELFF

D gene: TRBD1
clone size: .
J gene: TRBJ2-5
V gene: TRBV29-1
CDR3 DNA: TGCAGCGTTGAAGATGGGACAGGGAGTCAAGAGACCCAGTACTTC
CDR3 protein: CSVEDGTGSQETQYF

D gene: .
clone size: .
J gene: TRBJ1-4
V gene: TRBV19
CDR3 DNA: TGTGCCAGTAGTATGAGCGTAAATGAAAAACTGTTTTTT
CDR3 protein: CASSMSVNEKLFF

D gene: TRBD2
clone size: .
J gene: TRBJ2-7
V gene: TRBV7-3
CDR3 DNA: TGTGCCAGCAGCTTAGGACTAGCGGGAGTTTATGGCTACGAGCAGTACTTC
CDR3 protein: CASSLGLAGVYGYEQYF